These 8 T cell receptor beta chains came from one sample sequenced in a study of B cell selection in AIRE deficiency. Conventional CD4 T cells were sorted as CD4+CD127+ cells. TCRdb's table, derived via immunoSEQ multiplex PCR, lists solely in-frame clones and lacks some. The table includes fewer than 30,000 clones, nearly 97% detected once. Sequencing was performed on CD4+CD127+ conventional T cells sorted from PBMCs. The origin of the receptors is a human donor in good health.

The gene calls are TRBV5-4 and TRBJ2-7, with TRBD1 as a possible D gene (5 bases). The ends were cut back, 3 bases at V and 2 bases at J, with 15 bases in the middle. CDR1 is SGHNT and CDR2 is YYREEE in the germline V gene (reference sequence). This CDR3 region has 15 residues. CDR3 nucleotides: TGTGCCAGCAGCTCGAGCAGCAGGGCCACCTACGAGCAGTACTTC. It encodes CASSSSSRATYEQYF. The complete variable domain, with remaining parts taken from reference TRBV5-4 and TRBJ2-7, reads ETGVTQSPTHLIKTRGQQVTLRCSSQSGHNTVSWYQQALGQGPQFIFQYYREEENGRGNFPPRFSGLQFPNYSSELNVNALELDDSALYLCASSSSSRATYEQYFGPGTRLTVT.

Here the CDR3 DNA reads TGTGCCAGCTCACCACCCCCATCCCTAGGTGAGCAGTTCTTC. Translated: CASSPPPSLGEQFF. V is TRBV18 and J is TRBJ2-1; D unresolved. V lost 0 bases and J 9 bases, leaving 12 bases between the germline ends. This CDR3 has 14 amino acids. Germline CDR1 KGHSH, CDR2 LQKENI. The whole variable domain, filled in from reference TRBV18 and TRBJ2-1, reads NAGVMQNPRHLVRRRGQEARLRCSPMKGHSHVYWYRQLPEEGLKFMVYLQKENIIDESGMPKERFSAEFPKEGPSILRIQQVVRGDSAAYFCASSPPPSLGEQFFGPGTRLTVL.

The V call is TRBV18, the J call TRBJ1-5; TRBD1 aligns across 7 bases. V dropped 5 bases and J dropped 7; count of bases not matched to a gene: 5. Germline V gives CDR1 KGHSH, CDR2 LQKENI. The CDR3 covers 13 residues. CDR3 sequence (DNA): TGTGCCAGCTCAACTACAGGGGAACAGCCCCAGCATTTT. Protein: CASSTTGEQPQHF. Full variable domain (outside the CDR3, taken from reference TRBV18 and TRBJ1-5): NAGVMQNPRHLVRRRGQEARLRCSPMKGHSHVYWYRQLPEEGLKFMVYLQKENIIDESGMPKERFSAEFPKEGPSILRIQQVVRGDSAAYFCASSTTGEQPQHFGDGTRLSIL.

J is TRBJ2-1 and V is TRBV5-6; 9 positions match TRBD1. The CDR3 extends over 15 amino acids. Germline assignment: CDR1 SGHDT and CDR2 YYEEEE. V lost 3 bases to trimming and J lost 4 bases; unmatched junction nucleotides: 5. The CDR3 bases are TGTGCCAGCAGCTCCGGGACAGGGCGTTACAATGAGCAGTTCTTC. This gives the protein CASSSGTGRYNEQFF. Full variable domain (outside the CDR3, taken from reference TRBV5-6 and TRBJ2-1): DAGVTQSPTHLIKTRGQQVTLRCSPKSGHDTVSWYQQALGQGPQFIFQYYEEEERQRGNFPDRFSGHQFPNYSSELNVNALLLGDSALYLCASSSGTGRYNEQFFGPGTRLTVL.

The V gene is TRBV6-5, the J gene TRBJ2-5, with D possibly matching TRBD2 (6 bases). Trimming stripped 6 bases from V and 4 bases from J, with 12 bases between. Germline-derived CDR1 and CDR2 are MNHEY and SVGAGI. The CDR3 sequence is 13 residues long. CDR3 amino acids: CASRDLGGETQYF. DNA for the CDR3: TGTGCCAGCAGGGACCTCGGGGGAGAGACCCAGTACTTC.

This chain links TRBV5-1 with TRBJ2-5; a weak D match, TRBD2 (5 bases). This CDR3 has 14 amino acids. Trimming took 2 bases from V and 5 from J, leaving 13 bases between them. Germline V gene data show CDR1 as SGHRS and CDR2 as YFSETQ. CDR3 residues: CASSLLEVRETQYF. The CDR3 DNA is TGCGCCAGCAGCTTATTGGAGGTCCGGGAGACCCAGTACTTC.

The rearrangement joins TRBV7-4 to TRBJ2-7; 7 nucleotides agree with TRBD1. CDR3 length equals 15 residues. CDR1 is SGHVT, CDR2 SQSDAQ, per germline. V lost 4 bases to trimming and J lost 2 bases; unmatched junction nucleotides: 8. The CDR3 reads CASSSKGQNTYEQYF. In nucleotides, the CDR3 is TGTGCCAGCAGCTCGAAGGGACAGAACACCTACGAGCAGTACTTC.

The chain couples TRBV11-2 to TRBJ2-5, with 7 bases aligning to TRBD1. Looked up from germline, CDR1 is SGHAT and CDR2 is FQNNGV. This CDR3 has 15 amino acids. V was pared by 6 bases and J by 3 bases, with 10 bases of the junction left unmatched. The chain's CDR3 is CASRSPGQTKETQYF. In DNA form, the CDR3 reads TGTGCCAGCAGATCCCCGGGACAGACCAAAGAGACCCAGTACTTC.